This T cell receptor (beta chain) was identified during a study of blood T cell repertoires in COVID-19. In Seattle, patients joined the study during active infection and were tracked longitudinally. Generated by immunoSEQ multiplex PCR, the TCRdb table keeps only in-frame clones and is missing some. Counted here are about 360,000 clones, less than 90% occurring once; the ten biggest clones make up 7.1%. Germline-derived CDR1 and CDR2 are MNHEY and SMNVEV (reference sequence). Trimming cost V 2 bases and J 0 bases; bases outside gene matches: 3. This CDR3 spans 17 amino acids. The sequence was obtained from a woman in her fifties or sixties with COVID-19, enrolled during active disease. The V and J genes are TRBV27 and TRBJ1-4; TRBD1 aligns across 10 bases. Specimen: peripheral blood. CDR3 region: CASSLIGQGATNEKLFF. CDR3 coding DNA: TGTGCCAGCAGTTTAATTGGACAGGGGGCAACTAATGAAAAACTGTTTTTT.